This T cell receptor (beta chain) derives from a study of blood T cell repertoires in COVID-19. As for the study in general: Whether acute or convalescent, the COVID-19 samples came from the United States, Italy and Spain. T cells, B-cell-depleted T cells, or PBMCs provided the cDNA or gDNA that served as material.

Method: immunoSEQ multiplex PCR; TCRdb's copy keeps in-frame clones and lacks some. The sample yields 200,000 or so clones, over 80% seen once. Followed longitudinally, the Seattle patients had been enrolled during active infection. The source of this sequence is a man aged 25-45 years with COVID-19, enrolled during active disease. The sample was peripheral blood.

CDR3: CASRGSGYNSPLHF. The CDR3 bases are TGTGCCAGCAGGGGATCGGGATATAATTCACCCCTCCACTTT. The chain links TRBV7-8 to TRBJ1-6; no reliable D call. Deletions cut 6 bases from V and 4 bases from J, with 10 bases between. Germline loops: CDR1 SGHVS, CDR2 FQNEAQ. The CDR3 has 14 amino acids.